This T cell receptor beta chain was observed in a study of a mutant IDH1 vaccine in newly diagnosed glioma. Study overall: In weeks 1, 3, 5, 7, 11, 15, 19 and 23, patients were vaccinated. Most had both radiotherapy and temozolomide beforehand; others had only one.

Assay: immunoSEQ multiplex PCR; the TCRdb copy retains only in-frame clones and omits some. The sample holds 30,000 to 45,000 clones, roughly nine tenths seen once. Study-wide results and limits: There seemed to be no relation between pseudoprogression and changes in top peripheral T cell clonotypes. Immune responses induced by the vaccine were seen in 93.3% of patients, spanning multiple MHC alleles.

Germline CDR1 and CDR2: MNHEY and SVGAGI. This CDR3 contains 14 residues. Trimming cost V 6 bases and J 4 bases; bases outside gene matches: 6. Details on this clone: Antigen specificity is unknown.

Time point meaning: week 5, during vaccination. Every single dose of the vaccine, 300 ug of mutant IDH1 20-mer peptide, came with topical imiquimod. The sample consisted of PBMCs, taken from a glioma patient whose treatment included an IDH1 peptide vaccine. This chain links TRBV6-5 with TRBJ2-1; 7 bases are a match to TRBD1. The sequence was obtained from a man in his forties or fifties with glioma. CDR3 sequence reads: CASRPGQLYNEQFF. The CDR3 DNA is TGTGCCAGCAGACCGGGACAGCTGTACAATGAGCAGTTCTTC.